This is a list of T cell receptor beta chains from one sample in a study of pediatric ulcerative colitis. Data came from immunoSEQ multiplex PCR; TCRdb stores just in-frame clones and leaves some out. The sample lists tens of thousands of clones, 85% to 90% seen once, with approximately 3.7% in the top ten. The sequenced sample consisted of blood. All receptors derive from a boy aged 5-17 years with severe ulcerative colitis. The CDR3 runs from the conserved cysteine through the conserved F or W. D genes are given only for firm matches. A row's size may be missing; if present it is once, few, many or a size class.

clone_size d_call j_call v_call cdr3_nt cdr3_aa
- TRBD2 TRBJ2-5 TRBV11-3 TGTGCCAGCAGCGTGCTAGCGGGATCGGGAGAGACCCAGTACTTC CASSVLAGSGETQYF
- - TRBJ2-1 TRBV6-1 TGTGCCAGCAGAAGTCAGGGGAGCTCCTACAATGAGCAGTTCTTC CASRSQGSSYNEQFF
- - TRBJ1-1 TRBV11-2 TGTGCCAGCAGCTTACAACAGGGGAACACTGAAGCTTTCTTT CASSLQQGNTEAFF
- TRBD1 TRBJ1-2 TRBV5-1 TGCGCCAGCAGCTTGGGACAGCCGGGACAGGGTATTACCAACTATGGCTACACCTTC CASSLGQPGQGITNYGYTF
- TRBD2 TRBJ2-7 TRBV7-2 TGTGCCAGCACCTCACTAGCGGGAGGGCCCTACGAGCAGTACTTC CASTSLAGGPYEQYF
- - TRBJ2-3 TRBV20-1 TGCAGTCTCTCGGACACAGATACGCAGTATTTT CSLSDTDTQYF
- - TRBJ2-7 TRBV29-1 TGCAGCGTTGGGGCTGGGACACCGGGACTCCCATACGAGCAGTACTTC CSVGAGTPGLPYEQYF
- TRBD2 TRBJ2-7 TRBV6-5 TGTGCCAGCAGGGGGACTAGCGCTACCTACGAGCAGTACTTC CASRGTSATYEQYF
- TRBD1 TRBJ2-1 TRBV6-1 TGTGCCAGCAGGGAAAAACCAACAGGGGTTATCTACAATGAGCAGTTCTTC CASREKPTGVIYNEQFF
- - TRBJ2-3 TRBV21-1 TGTGCCAGCAGCAAAGCGGGAGGGCCAGATACGCAGTATTTT CASSKAGGPDTQYF
once - TRBJ1-1 TRBV11-3 TGTGCCAGCAGCGCGGGACACCGTGAAGCTTTCTTT CASSAGHREAFF
- - TRBJ2-7 TRBV14 TGTGCCAGCAGCCCCTTCCCCACCGGGGGTTCCCACGAGCAGTACTTC CASSPFPTGGSHEQYF
- TRBD1 TRBJ1-5 TRBV6-5 TGTGCCAGCAGTCCGGACAGGTTTCAGCCCCAGCATTTT CASSPDRFQPQHF
- TRBD2 TRBJ2-7 TRBV11-3 TGTGCCAGCAGCACCCGGACTAGCGGGAGTAAACCCAACGAGCAGTACTTC CASSTRTSGSKPNEQYF
- TRBD1 TRBJ1-2 TRBV4-1 TGCGCCAGCAGCCAAGATCCGGGACAGTATGTTTCATCCGCCGACAAAGGTGGCTACACCTTC CASSQDPGQYVSSADKGGYTF
- TRBD2 TRBJ2-2 TRBV11-2 TGTGCCAGCAGCCTAGTCCCGGCTAGCGGGTCGAACACCGGGGAGCTGTTTTTT CASSLVPASGSNTGELFF
- - TRBJ2-1 TRBV4-1 TGCGCCAGCAGCCAAGTACCTCTTCTGGATGCGGGAATCAATGAGCAGTTCTTC CASSQVPLLDAGINEQFF
- TRBD1 TRBJ2-7 TRBV27 TGTGCCAGCCCCCCCCCGGGACAGGGGGCGAGTAGCGGGTCGGGGCAGTACTTC CASPPPGQGASSGSGQYF
- - TRBJ2-7 TRBV18 TGTGCCAGCTCACCCCCCCTGGCCTACGAGCAGTACTTC CASSPPLAYEQYF
few - TRBJ2-7 TRBV7-9 TGTGCCAGCAGCGCCTGGTTGAGACAGCCCTACGAGCAGTACTTC CASSAWLRQPYEQYF
- - TRBJ2-7 TRBV7-9 TGTGCCAGCAGCTTCATGGACTCAACCTACGAGCAGTACTTC CASSFMDSTYEQYF
- TRBD1 TRBJ2-1 TRBV7-2 TGTGCCAGCAGGTGGACAGGGACCTACAATGAGCAGTTCTTC CASRWTGTYNEQFF
- TRBD1 TRBJ1-1 TRBV7-6 TGTGCCAGCAGCTTTGGACAGGCGAACACTGAAGCTTTCTTT CASSFGQANTEAFF
- - TRBJ2-1 TRBV19 TGTGCCAGTAGCCAGGGAATTAATGAGCAGTTCTTC CASSQGINEQFF
- - TRBJ2-7 TRBV7-9 TGTGCCAGCAGCGTAGGCTACGAGCAGTACTTC CASSVGYEQYF
medium-sized - TRBJ2-1 TRBV4-3 TGCGCCAGCAGCCAAGATTGGGGACTCAATGAGCAGTTCTTC CASSQDWGLNEQFF
- - TRBJ1-2 TRBV5-1 TGCGCCAGCAGCCAAGGGACCTCCCAGGGATTGGGCTACACCTTC CASSQGTSQGLGYTF
- TRBD1 TRBJ1-6 TRBV6-5 TGTGCCAGCAGTTACTCCACAGGGGAGTCACCCCTCCACTTT CASSYSTGESPLHF
- TRBD1 TRBJ2-7 TRBV29-1 TGCAGCGTGATCGGGACAGGGAGCACCTACGAGCAGTACTTC CSVIGTGSTYEQYF
- TRBD2 TRBJ2-7 TRBV11-2 TGTGCCAGCAGCTTAGATGGGCGGGAGTACTCCTACGAGCAGTACTTC CASSLDGREYSYEQYF
- TRBD2 TRBJ2-5 TRBV4-1 TGCGCCAGCAGCCCGACCTTAGCGGGGGCGCAAGAGACCCAGTACTTC CASSPTLAGAQETQYF
- - TRBJ2-3 TRBV21-1 TGTGCCAGCAGCAAATCCCGGGGATTTAGCACAGATACGCAGTATTTT CASSKSRGFSTDTQYF
- - TRBJ1-5 TRBV6-4 TGTGCCAGCAGTGACGTGAGGGGACGGCCCCAGCATTTT CASSDVRGRPQHF
medium-sized - TRBJ1-2 TRBV5-1 TGCGCCAGCAGCTTGGAGAATCCAGACTATGGCTACACCTTC CASSLENPDYGYTF
- - TRBJ2-7 TRBV6-6 TGTGCCAGCAGTGCCCAGGGCCGACTCGAGCAGTACTTC CASSAQGRLEQYF
- TRBD2 TRBJ2-1 TRBV15 TGTGCCACCAGCAAGGGACTAGCGCCCCTCTCCTACAATGAGCAGTTCTTC CATSKGLAPLSYNEQFF
- - TRBJ2-1 TRBV5-4 TGTGCCAGCAGCTGGCGGGAAAATGAGCAGTTCTTC CASSWRENEQFF
few - TRBJ2-2 TRBV19 TGTGCCAGTAGGCAGGGGAGCGGGGAGCTGTTTTTT CASRQGSGELFF
- TRBD2 TRBJ2-3 TRBV2 TGTGCCAGCACCCTACTAGCGGCTAGCACAGATACGCAGTATTTT CASTLLAASTDTQYF
few TRBD1 TRBJ1-2 TRBV6-1 TGTGCCAGCAGTGACAGGGACAGGGGGCAGAGTGGCTACACCTTC CASSDRDRGQSGYTF
- - TRBJ1-4 TRBV5-4 TGTGCCAGCAGCTTCGGGGGTCAAAACGAAAAACTGTTTTTT CASSFGGQNEKLFF
- - TRBJ2-1 TRBV7-9 TGTGCCAGCAGCTACACGCTTACCTACAATGAGCAGTTCTTC CASSYTLTYNEQFF
- - TRBJ1-1 TRBV5-4 TGTGCCAGCAGCTCAGGGACCAGCATGAACACTGAAGCTTTCTTT CASSSGTSMNTEAFF
- TRBD1 TRBJ1-5 TRBV6-5 TGTGCCAGCAGTTACAAGCAGGGGGCTTTTCAGCCCCAGCATTTT CASSYKQGAFQPQHF
- - TRBJ1-2 TRBV15 TGTGCCACCAGCATGTCTCAGGGGCTCTATGGCTACACCTTC CATSMSQGLYGYTF
- - TRBJ2-1 TRBV14 TGTGCCAGCAGCCAAGTAGACTGGGTCGAGGATGAGCAGTTCTTC CASSQVDWVEDEQFF
- TRBD1 TRBJ1-1 TRBV7-9 TGTGCCAGCAGCTTCGGGACAGTGAACACTGAAGCTTTCTTT CASSFGTVNTEAFF
- TRBD1 TRBJ1-5 TRBV2 TGTGCCAGCAGTCCGGGACAGGATAAATTTCAGCCCCAGCATTTT CASSPGQDKFQPQHF
- - TRBJ1-3 TRBV7-9 TGTGCCAGCAGCTTAGCGGCGACTCGCTCTGGAAACACCATATATTTT CASSLAATRSGNTIYF
once - TRBJ2-1 TRBV12-5 TGTGCTAGTGGTTTGGTACCCTACGATGAGCAGTTCTTC CASGLVPYDEQFF
- TRBD2 TRBJ2-7 TRBV5-1 TGCGCCAGCAGCTTCGCTAGCGGACTTTACGAGCAGTACTTC CASSFASGLYEQYF
- - TRBJ1-3 TRBV15 TGTGCCACCAGCAGAGATCGGTTTTCTGGAAACACCATATATTTT CATSRDRFSGNTIYF
- TRBD1 TRBJ1-5 TRBV19 TGTGCCAGTAGTCCGGGACAGAATCAGCCCCAGCATTTT CASSPGQNQPQHF
- - TRBJ1-4 TRBV27 TGTGCCAGCAGTTCTCAGGGTGGAGGAAATGAAAAACTGTTTTTT CASSSQGGGNEKLFF
- TRBD1 TRBJ2-2 TRBV7-9 TGTGCCGCATTTAATGGACAGGGCATGGCCGGGGAGCTGTTTTTT CAAFNGQGMAGELFF
- - TRBJ1-5 TRBV4-3 TGCGCCAGCAGCCAAGATGTTGTAGACGTTAAGCCCCAGCATTTT CASSQDVVDVKPQHF
- - TRBJ2-7 TRBV5-4 TGTGCCAGCAGCTTGAATCTCGGGGTTCCGTACGAGCAGTACTTC CASSLNLGVPYEQYF